This TCR beta chain comes out of a study of T cell changes during pregnancy in multiple sclerosis. Libraries were prepared by immunoSEQ multiplex PCR; TCRdb keeps only in-frame clonotypes and omits some of them. The sample consists of about 54,000 clones, 91% of them appearing once. V was clipped by 8 bases and J by 8 bases, with 19 bases between them. The germline gives CDR1 SNHLY, CDR2 FYNNEI. The CDR3 runs to 15 residues. This sequence was found in a female donor in good health, enrolled as a control in a pregnancy study. Sequences were derived from peripheral blood, sampled after pregnancy. This chain connects TRBV2 to TRBJ1-6; D might be TRBD1 (5 bases). The CDR3 here is CASSPRRGSDSPLHF. DNA of the CDR3: TGTGCCAGCTCTCCCCGTCGGGGGTCTGATTCACCCCTCCACTTT.